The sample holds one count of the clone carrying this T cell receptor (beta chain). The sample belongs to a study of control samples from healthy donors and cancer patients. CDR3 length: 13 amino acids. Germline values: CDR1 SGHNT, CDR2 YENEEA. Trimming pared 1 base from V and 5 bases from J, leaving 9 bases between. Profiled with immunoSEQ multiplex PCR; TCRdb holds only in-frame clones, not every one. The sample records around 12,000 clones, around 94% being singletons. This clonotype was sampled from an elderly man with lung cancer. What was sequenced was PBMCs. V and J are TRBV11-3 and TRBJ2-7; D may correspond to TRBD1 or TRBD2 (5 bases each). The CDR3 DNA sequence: TGTGCCAGCAGCTTAGGAGGGGCCCACGAGCAGTACTTC. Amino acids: CASSLGGAHEQYF. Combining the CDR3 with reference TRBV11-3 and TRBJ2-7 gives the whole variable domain EAGVVQSPRYKIIEKKQPVAFWCNPISGHNTLYWYLQNLGQGPELLIRYENEEAVDDSQLPKDRFSAERLKGVDSTLKIQPAELGDSAVYLCASSLGGAHEQYFGPGTRLTVT.